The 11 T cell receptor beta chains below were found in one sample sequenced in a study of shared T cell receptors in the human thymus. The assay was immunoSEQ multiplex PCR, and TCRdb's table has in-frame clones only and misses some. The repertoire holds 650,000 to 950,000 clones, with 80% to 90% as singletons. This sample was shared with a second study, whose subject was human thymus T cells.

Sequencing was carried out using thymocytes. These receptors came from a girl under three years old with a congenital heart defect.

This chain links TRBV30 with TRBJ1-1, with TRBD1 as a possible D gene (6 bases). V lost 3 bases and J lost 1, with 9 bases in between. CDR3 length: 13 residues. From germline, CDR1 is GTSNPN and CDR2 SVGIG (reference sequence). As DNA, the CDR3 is TGTGCCTGGAGACGACAGGCGAACACTGAAGCTTTCTTT. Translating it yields CAWRRQANTEAFF.

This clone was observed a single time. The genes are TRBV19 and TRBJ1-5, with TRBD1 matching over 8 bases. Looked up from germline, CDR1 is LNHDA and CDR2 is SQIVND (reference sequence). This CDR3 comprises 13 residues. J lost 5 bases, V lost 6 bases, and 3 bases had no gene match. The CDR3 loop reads CASSRTGHQPQHF. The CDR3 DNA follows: TGTGCCAGTAGCCGGACAGGGCATCAGCCCCAGCATTTT.

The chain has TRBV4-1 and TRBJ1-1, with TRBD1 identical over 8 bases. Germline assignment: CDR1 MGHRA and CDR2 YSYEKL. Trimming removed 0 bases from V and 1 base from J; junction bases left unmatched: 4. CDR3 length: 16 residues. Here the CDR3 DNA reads TGCGCCAGCAGCCAAGAAGGGGGACAGGCGAACACTGAAGCTTTCTTT. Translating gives CASSQEGGQANTEAFF.

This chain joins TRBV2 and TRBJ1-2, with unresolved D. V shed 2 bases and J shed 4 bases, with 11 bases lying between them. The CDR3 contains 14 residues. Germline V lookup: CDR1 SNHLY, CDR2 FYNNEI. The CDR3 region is CASSESDFTYGYTF. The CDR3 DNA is TGTGCCAGCAGTGAATCTGACTTCACCTATGGCTACACCTTC.

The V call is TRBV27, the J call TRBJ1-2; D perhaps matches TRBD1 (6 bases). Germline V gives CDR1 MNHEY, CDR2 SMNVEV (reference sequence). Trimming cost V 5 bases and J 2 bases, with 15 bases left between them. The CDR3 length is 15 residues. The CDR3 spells CASSGRRDTNYGYTF. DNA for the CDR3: TGTGCCAGCAGTGGACGCCGGGACACCAACTATGGCTACACCTTC.

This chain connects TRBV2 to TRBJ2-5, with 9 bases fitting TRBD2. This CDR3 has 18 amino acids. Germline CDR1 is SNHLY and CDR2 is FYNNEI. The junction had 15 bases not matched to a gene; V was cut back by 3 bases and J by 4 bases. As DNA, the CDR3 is TGTGCCAGCAGTGAGCTTATCGGCGGGGGGGCCCCGGGAGAGACCCAGTACTTC. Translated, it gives CASSELIGGGAPGETQYF.

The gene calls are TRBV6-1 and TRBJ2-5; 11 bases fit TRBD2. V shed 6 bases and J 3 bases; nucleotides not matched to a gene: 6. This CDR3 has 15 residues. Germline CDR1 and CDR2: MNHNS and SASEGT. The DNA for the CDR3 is TGTGCCAGCAGCGTTCCGGGACTAGCGGAAGAGACCCAGTACTTC. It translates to CASSVPGLAEETQYF.

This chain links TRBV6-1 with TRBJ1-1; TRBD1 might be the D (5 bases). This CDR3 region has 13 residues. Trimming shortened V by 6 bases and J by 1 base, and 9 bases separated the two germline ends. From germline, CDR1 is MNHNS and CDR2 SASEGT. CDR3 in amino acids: CASSSDTNTEAFF. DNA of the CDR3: TGTGCCAGCAGCTCGGACACGAACACTGAAGCTTTCTTT.

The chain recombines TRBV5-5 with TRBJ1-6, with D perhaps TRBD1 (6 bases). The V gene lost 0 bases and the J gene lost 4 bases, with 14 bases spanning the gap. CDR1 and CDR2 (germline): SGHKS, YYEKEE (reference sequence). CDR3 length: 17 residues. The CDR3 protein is CASSLGTVPAYNSPLHF. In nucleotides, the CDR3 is TGTGCCAGCAGCTTGGGGACAGTCCCAGCTTATAATTCACCCCTCCACTTT.

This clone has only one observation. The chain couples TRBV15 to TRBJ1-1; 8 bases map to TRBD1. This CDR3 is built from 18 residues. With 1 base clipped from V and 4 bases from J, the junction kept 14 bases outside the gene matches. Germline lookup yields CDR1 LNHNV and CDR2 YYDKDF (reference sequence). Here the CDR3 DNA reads TGTGCCACCAGCAGAGGGACAGGGTTGGGGATTGTTGGCACTGAAGCTTTCTTT. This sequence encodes CATSRGTGLGIVGTEAFF.

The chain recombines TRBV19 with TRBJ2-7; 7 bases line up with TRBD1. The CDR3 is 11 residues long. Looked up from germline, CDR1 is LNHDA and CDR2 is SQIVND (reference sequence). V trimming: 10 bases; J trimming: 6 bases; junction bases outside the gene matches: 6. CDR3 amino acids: CATRDRTEQYF. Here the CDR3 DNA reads TGTGCCACCCGGGACAGAACCGAGCAGTACTTC.